This TCR beta chain was recorded in a study of post-analysis software for immune sequencing data. Whole-study context: Patients with relapsing-remitting, secondary progressive and progressive-relapsing multiple sclerosis courses were all represented. Overall study results and limits: Normalized Chao1 diversity was significantly reduced in patients versus controls. Pronounced co-clustering by F measure was evident among identically batched samples. Four or five TRBV segments, TRBV5-6, TRBV5-1 and TRBV20-1 among them, were found more frequent in patients than controls.

Ten or more counts support this clonotype. The antigen remains undetermined. The germline V and J ends were trimmed by 6 bases and 8 bases, with 18 bases remaining between them. Looked up from germline, CDR1 is SGHDT and CDR2 is YYEEEE. The CDR3 spans 14 residues. Prepared libraries of TCR beta cDNA carried unique molecular identifiers. Input amounts of roughly 0.85 to 10 million T cells were used. These gave around 500,000 cDNA molecules, so each molecule approximated one T cell. TCRdb recomputed calls from the PCR reads with MiXCR, one row per CDR3 protein. This sample yields 750,000 to 950,000 distinct CDR3 sequences, of which roughly 46% are seen a single time; around 4.7% belongs to the top ten.

J is TRBJ2-1 and V is TRBV5-6; tentative D call: TRBD1 (5 bases). Sequenced material: blood. The TCR comes from a girl aged 10 to 17 with multiple sclerosis. CDR3 sequence (DNA): TGTGCCAGCAACATGCTAGGACAAGGCTATGAGCAGTTCTTC. Its translation is CASNMLGQGYEQFF.